This is a list of T cell receptor beta chains from one sample in a study of regulatory T cells in long-lasting Graves disease. One entry per CDR3 protein results from TCRdb running MiXCR on the multiplex PCR reads. The sample contains about 240,000 distinct CDR3 sequences, roughly 21% of which appear only once. Specimen: peripheral blood mononuclear cells (PBMCs), collected at new diagnosis, from a patient treated with antithyroid drugs. Every receptor here comes from a female donor with Graves disease. The CDR3 runs from the conserved cysteine through the conserved F or W. A D gene is named only where the DNA matches it firmly. Size is stated for part of the rows, as once, few or many counts, or as a class when the clone is expanded.

v_call,j_call,clone_size,d_call,cdr3_aa,cdr3_nt
TRBV7-3,TRBJ2-6,few,TRBD1,CASSSSRTGRSSGANVLTF,TGTGCCAGCAGCTCCTCTAGGACAGGGCGTAGCTCTGGGGCCAACGTCCTGACTTTC
TRBV9,TRBJ2-7,many,-,CASSAGTFSYEQYF,TGTGCCAGCAGCGCCGGGACCTTCTCCTACGAGCAGTACTTC
TRBV7-3,TRBJ1-2,many,-,CASSPSGTDNYGYTF,TGTGCCAGCAGCCCTTCCGGGACGGACAACTATGGCTACACCTTC
TRBV6-1,TRBJ2-1,many,-,CASSEARNEQFF,TGTGCCAGCAGTGAAGCGCGAAATGAGCAGTTCTTC
TRBV29-1,TRBJ2-7,-,TRBD2,CSVWGASGSTEQYF,TGCAGCGTCTGGGGGGCTAGCGGGAGCACCGAGCAGTACTTC
TRBV12-3/TRBV12-4,TRBJ2-5,-,TRBD1,CASSSPTTGGGETQYF,TGTGCCAGCAGTTCACCAACCACAGGGGGCGGGGAGACCCAGTACTTC
TRBV2,TRBJ1-6,many,-,CASSEDRDHSPLHF,TGTGCCAGCAGTGAAGACAGGGATCACTCACCCCTCCACTTT
TRBV7-3,TRBJ2-7,-,-,CASSQETASSYEQYF,TGCGCCAGCAGCCAAGAGACAGCGAGCTCCTACGAGCAGTACTTC
TRBV28,TRBJ2-2,many,-,CASSFTSSGELFF,TGTGCCAGCAGCTTCACTAGTTCCGGGGAGCTGTTTTTT
TRBV3-1,TRBJ1-1,-,-,CASSLRDYTEAFF,TGTGCCAGCAGCCTTAGGGATTACACTGAAGCTTTCTTT
TRBV27,TRBJ1-1,many,-,CASSLRFQNTEAFF,TGTGCCAGCAGTTTAAGATTTCAGAACACTGAAGCTTTCTTT
TRBV11-3,TRBJ1-1,many,-,CASSLVRSGQSGTEAFF,TGTGCCAGCAGCTTAGTCCGTTCCGGACAGAGCGGCACTGAAGCTTTCTTT
TRBV7-2,TRBJ2-7,many,TRBD1,CASSLSGTGGFGQYF,TGTGCCAGCAGCTTATCGGGGACAGGGGGCTTTGGGCAGTACTTC
TRBV7-2,TRBJ2-1,many,TRBD2,CASSALAGEFEQFF,TGTGCCAGCAGCGCACTAGCGGGAGAATTCGAGCAGTTCTTC
TRBV4-3,TRBJ2-7,few,TRBD1,CASSQDISGGAYEQYF,TGCGCCAGCAGCCAAGATATTTCAGGGGGCGCGTACGAGCAGTACTTC
TRBV2,TRBJ2-2,many,-,CASSVTGNTGELFF,TGTGCCAGCAGTGTGACAGGGAACACCGGGGAGCTGTTTTTT
TRBV7-9,TRBJ2-5,many,-,CASSLFLGYQETQYF,TGTGCCAGCAGCTTATTCCTGGGGTACCAAGAGACCCAGTACTTC